This entry features one T cell receptor beta chain sequence. This entry comes from a study of Graves' ophthalmopathy and Graves' hyperthyroidism. RNA transcripts provided the template for amplifying TCR beta CDR3 regions. The library came from an HTBI-primed first-round RT-PCR and a second-round multiplex PCR. MiXCR, run by TCRdb on the multiplex PCR reads, gives a single entry per CDR3 protein. The sample consists of hundreds of thousands of distinct CDR3 sequences, about 20% of them appearing once. Germline CDR1 is SGHAT and CDR2 is FQNNGV. This CDR3 contains 16 residues. V was clipped by 5 bases and J by 5 bases; unmatched bases: 8.

The chain combines TRBV11-2 with TRBJ2-3; 12 nucleotides agree with TRBD2. This sequence was found in a woman younger than 35 with stable Graves' hyperthyroidism. Some clones in this sample may be carry-over from other donors' samples. The sequenced sample consisted of peripheral blood. CDR3 sequence reads: CASSPRLAGVLDTQYF. CDR3 nucleotide sequence: TGTGCCAGCAGCCCCAGACTAGCGGGAGTCCTAGATACGCAGTATTTT. Complete variable domain (other parts from reference TRBV11-2 and TRBJ2-3): EAGVAQSPRYKIIEKRQSVAFWCNPISGHATLYWYQQILGQGPKLLIQFQNNGVVDDSQLPKDRFSAERLKGVDSTLKIQPAKLEDSAVYLCASSPRLAGVLDTQYFGPGTRLTVL.